A selection of T cell receptor beta chains follows, all from one sample in a study of T cell responses to AZD1222 COVID-19 vaccine. The method was immunoSEQ multiplex PCR; TCRdb's version includes in-frame clones alone and lacks a portion of them. The sample carries over 130,000 clones, 75% to 90% recorded once. The sequencing used peripheral blood, collected 28 days after the second AZD1222 dose. The receptors were gathered from an adult who received the AZD1222 COVID-19 vaccine. Both conserved end residues are part of each CDR3. D genes are given only for firm matches. Clone size is not always given. Where it is, it says once, few, many or a class for expanded clones.

>TRBJ2-7|NA|TRBV5-1|TRBD2
CASSTGGNYEQYF
TGCGCCAGCTCGACGGGAGGGAATTACGAGCAGTACTTC
>TRBJ1-1|NA|TRBV5-1|NA
CASSPVSPNTEAFF
TGCGCCAGCAGCCCGGTAAGCCCGAACACTGAAGCTTTCTTT
>TRBJ2-7|NA|TRBV28|NA
CASSFRGKPYEQYF
TGTGCCAGCAGCTTTAGAGGGAAACCCTACGAGCAGTACTTC
>TRBJ1-4|NA|TRBV19|NA
CASTESVNEKLFF
TGTGCCAGTACCGAGTCAGTTAATGAAAAACTGTTTTTT
>TRBJ1-3|NA|TRBV4-3|TRBD1
CASSRTGAALGGNTIYF
TGCGCCAGCAGCAGGACAGGGGCCGCCTTAGGTGGAAACACCATATATTTT
>TRBJ2-5|NA|TRBV28|NA
CASSPNSASKETQYF
TGTGCCAGCAGTCCCAACAGTGCCTCCAAAGAGACCCAGTACTTC
>TRBJ1-1|NA|TRBV18|TRBD1
CASSPRPGTVPTEAFF
TGTGCCAGCTCACCACGTCCTGGGACAGTTCCCACTGAAGCTTTCTTT
>TRBJ2-5|once|TRBV11-2|NA
CASSLGRASPGTQYF
TGTGCCAGCAGCTTAGGGAGGGCTAGTCCAGGGACCCAGTACTTC
>TRBJ1-1|few|TRBV29-1|NA
CSAGVNTEAFF
TGCAGCGCAGGGGTGAACACTGAAGCTTTCTTT
>TRBJ2-7|NA|TRBV5-8|TRBD1
CASSLTGQGTYSYEQYF
TGTGCCAGCAGCTTGACGGGACAGGGGACCTATTCCTACGAGCAGTACTTC
>TRBJ1-1|once|TRBV5-4|TRBD1
CASITPGQGGTEAFF
TGTGCCAGCATCACACCCGGACAGGGGGGAACTGAAGCTTTCTTT
>TRBJ2-7|NA|TRBV5-1|TRBD2
CASSFGTSGVPPNYEQYF
TGCGCCAGCAGCTTTGGGACTAGCGGGGTCCCACCCAACTACGAGCAGTACTTC
>TRBJ2-2|NA|TRBV23-1|NA
CASSQSIKRKDANTGELFF
TGCGCCAGCAGTCAATCGATTAAGCGAAAAGACGCGAACACCGGGGAGCTGTTTTTT
>TRBJ2-1|NA|TRBV15|TRBD1
CATSLGAGGRFF
TGTGCCACCAGCCTGGGGGCAGGGGGTCGTTTCTTC
>TRBJ1-3|once|TRBV28|TRBD1
CASSLRTGLTGNTIYF
TGTGCCAGCAGTTTAAGGACAGGGTTGACTGGAAACACCATATATTTT
>TRBJ1-4|NA|TRBV27|NA
CASSLAGNNEKLFF
TGTGCCAGCAGTTTGGCGGGGAATAATGAAAAACTGTTTTTT
>TRBJ1-1|NA|TRBV10-2|NA
CASSESVRTEAFF
TGCGCCAGCAGTGAGTCCGTGCGCACTGAAGCTTTCTTT
>TRBJ2-2|once|TRBV6-5|TRBD1
CASRGTGGATGELFF
TGTGCCAGCAGGGGGACAGGGGGCGCGACCGGGGAGCTGTTTTTT
>TRBJ2-5|NA|TRBV5-4|NA
CATAPRVRQETQYF
TGTGCCACCGCGCCCAGGGTTCGCCAAGAGACCCAGTACTTC
>TRBJ1-1|NA|TRBV9|NA
CASSPYGPRNTEAFF
TGTGCCAGCAGCCCCTATGGTCCTAGAAACACTGAAGCTTTCTTT
>TRBJ2-3|NA|TRBV11-3|NA
CASSAPSAGDTQYF
TGTGCCAGCAGCGCCCCTAGCGCAGGAGATACGCAGTATTTT
>TRBJ1-4|NA|TRBV7-2|TRBD1
CASSLAFRGWKEKLFF
TGTGCCAGCAGCTTAGCCTTCAGGGGGTGGAAAGAAAAACTGTTTTTT
>TRBJ1-5|NA|TRBV6-5|NA
CASSGLQYQPQHF
TGTGCCAGCTCGGGCCTCCAATATCAGCCCCAGCATTTT
>TRBJ1-1|NA|TRBV27|NA
CASSSSPYRNTEAFF
TGTGCCAGCAGTTCCTCACCCTACAGGAACACTGAAGCTTTCTTT
>TRBJ1-2|NA|TRBV29-1|TRBD1
CSVEQGGGYTF
TGCAGCGTCGAACAGGGGGGTGGCTACACCTTC
>TRBJ2-5|NA|TRBV10-2|TRBD2
CASRELLTSGGGETQYF
TGCGCCAGCAGAGAACTACTGACTAGCGGGGGGGGAGAGACCCAGTACTTC
>TRBJ1-1|NA|TRBV28|TRBD1
CASSWLQGGAFF
TGTGCCAGCAGTTGGCTCCAGGGGGGCGCTTTCTTT
>TRBJ1-1|NA|TRBV7-9|TRBD1
CASSLATGGTGAFF
TGTGCCAGCAGCTTAGCCACAGGGGGGACAGGGGCTTTCTTT
>TRBJ2-7|few|TRBV11-2|TRBD2
CASSLGAGVTEQYF
TGTGCCAGCAGCTTAGGAGCGGGAGTGACGGAGCAGTACTTC
>TRBJ2-3|NA|TRBV28|NA
CASSFGQGGSTDTQYF
TGTGCCAGCAGTTTTGGCCAGGGGGGAAGCACAGATACGCAGTATTTT
>TRBJ2-3|NA|TRBV5-4|NA
CASSLGAGDTQYF
TGTGCCAGCAGCCTGGGAGCGGGAGATACGCAGTATTTT
>TRBJ2-5|NA|TRBV2|TRBD2
CASTPSGGGETQYF
TGTGCCAGCACCCCGAGCGGGGGAGGAGAGACCCAGTACTTC
>TRBJ1-1|NA|TRBV6-6|NA
CASNSYGLEAFF
TGTGCCAGCAACAGTTACGGGCTCGAAGCTTTCTTT
>TRBJ2-1|NA|TRBV28|NA
CASSFPMNRNEQFF
TGTGCCAGCAGTTTCCCCATGAACAGAAATGAGCAGTTCTTC
>TRBJ2-1|NA|TRBV18|TRBD1
CASSPPGQGYNEQFF
TGTGCCAGCTCACCACCGGGACAGGGCTACAATGAGCAGTTCTTC
>TRBJ2-4|NA|TRBV10-2|NA
CASSESRGGHLTKNIQYF
TGCGCCAGCAGTGAGTCTAGAGGGGGACATCTGACCAAAAACATTCAGTACTTC
>TRBJ2-1|NA|TRBV6-1|TRBD2
CASSDRGGVSHEQFF
TGTGCCAGCAGTGATCGGGGGGGCGTTTCCCATGAGCAGTTCTTC
>TRBJ2-3|NA|TRBV5-1|TRBD2
CASSFSSGGLTDTQYF
TGCGCCAGCAGCTTCTCTAGCGGGGGGCTCACAGATACGCAGTATTTT
>TRBJ1-1|NA|TRBV11-2|NA
CASSLGGATEAFF
TGTGCCAGCAGCTTAGGGGGGGCCACTGAAGCTTTCTTT
>TRBJ1-1|NA|TRBV24-1|NA
CATRAEMNTEAFF
TGTGCCACCAGGGCCGAGATGAACACTGAAGCTTTCTTT
>TRBJ2-2|NA|TRBV27|NA
CASARGSGGELFF
TGTGCCAGCGCCAGGGGTTCGGGCGGGGAGCTGTTTTTT
>TRBJ1-3|NA|TRBV3-1/TRBV3-2|NA
CASSSPGNTIYF
TGTGCCAGCAGCTCCCCTGGAAACACCATATATTTT
>TRBJ1-1|NA|TRBV7-9|NA
CASSSLPEAFF
TGTGCCAGCAGCTCCCTTCCGGAGGCTTTCTTT
>TRBJ1-5|once|TRBV11-3|NA
CASSLESCYVGESNQPQHF
TGTGCCAGCAGCTTAGAATCATGCTATGTAGGAGAAAGCAATCAGCCCCAGCATTTT
>TRBJ1-3|NA|TRBV7-2|NA
CASSSEGVTGNTIYF
TGTGCCAGCAGCTCCGAGGGAGTTACTGGAAACACCATATATTTT
>TRBJ2-7|NA|TRBV7-8|TRBD2
CASSPGLASGEQYF
TGTGCCAGCAGCCCAGGACTAGCTTCAGGCGAGCAGTACTTC
>TRBJ1-2|NA|TRBV27|TRBD1
CASSSPTTGALGGFGGYTF
TGTGCCAGCAGTTCCCCGACCACAGGGGCATTAGGGGGATTTGGTGGCTACACCTTC
>TRBJ1-1|NA|TRBV5-6|NA
CASSSLGQGGTEAFF
TGTGCCAGCAGCTCCTTGGGGCAGGGAGGCACTGAAGCTTTCTTT